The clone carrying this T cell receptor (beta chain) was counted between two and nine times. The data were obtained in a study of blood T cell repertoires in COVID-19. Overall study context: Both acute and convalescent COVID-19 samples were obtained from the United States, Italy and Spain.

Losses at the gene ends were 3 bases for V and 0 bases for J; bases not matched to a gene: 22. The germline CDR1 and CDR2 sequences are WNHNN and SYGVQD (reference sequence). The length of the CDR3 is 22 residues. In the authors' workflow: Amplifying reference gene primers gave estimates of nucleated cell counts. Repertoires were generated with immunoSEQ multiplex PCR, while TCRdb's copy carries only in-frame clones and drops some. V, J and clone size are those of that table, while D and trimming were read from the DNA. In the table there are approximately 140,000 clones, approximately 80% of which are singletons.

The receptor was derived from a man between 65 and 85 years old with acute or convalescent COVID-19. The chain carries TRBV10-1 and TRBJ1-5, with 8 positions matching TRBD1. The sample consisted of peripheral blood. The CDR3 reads CASSDFGKFDRGYLYSNQPQHF. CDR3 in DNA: TGCGCCAGCAGTGACTTCGGCAAGTTTGACAGGGGATACCTTTATAGCAATCAGCCCCAGCATTTT.